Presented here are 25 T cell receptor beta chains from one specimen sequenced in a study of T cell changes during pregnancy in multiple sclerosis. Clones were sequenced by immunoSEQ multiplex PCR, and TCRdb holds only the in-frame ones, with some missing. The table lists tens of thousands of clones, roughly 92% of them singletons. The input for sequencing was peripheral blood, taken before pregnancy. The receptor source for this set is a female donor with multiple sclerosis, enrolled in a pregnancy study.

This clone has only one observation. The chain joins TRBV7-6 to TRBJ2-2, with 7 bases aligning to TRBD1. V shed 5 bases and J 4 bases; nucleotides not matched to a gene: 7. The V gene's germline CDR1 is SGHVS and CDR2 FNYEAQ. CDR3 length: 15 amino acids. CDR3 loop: CASSVRQGGTGELFF. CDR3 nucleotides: TGTGCCAGCAGCGTTAGACAGGGTGGCACCGGGGAGCTGTTTTTT.

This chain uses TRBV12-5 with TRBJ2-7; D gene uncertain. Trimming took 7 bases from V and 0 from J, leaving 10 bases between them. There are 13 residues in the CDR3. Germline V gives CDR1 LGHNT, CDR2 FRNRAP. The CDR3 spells CASVPQVSYEQYF. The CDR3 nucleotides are TGTGCTAGTGTACCCCAGGTCTCCTACGAGCAGTACTTC.

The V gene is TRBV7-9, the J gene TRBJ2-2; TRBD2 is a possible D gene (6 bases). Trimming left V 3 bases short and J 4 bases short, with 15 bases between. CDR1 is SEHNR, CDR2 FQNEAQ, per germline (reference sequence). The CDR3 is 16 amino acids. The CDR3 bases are TGTGCCAGCAGCTTTAGCAAGCGGGTGATCACCGGGGAGCTGTTTTTT. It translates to CASSFSKRVITGELFF.

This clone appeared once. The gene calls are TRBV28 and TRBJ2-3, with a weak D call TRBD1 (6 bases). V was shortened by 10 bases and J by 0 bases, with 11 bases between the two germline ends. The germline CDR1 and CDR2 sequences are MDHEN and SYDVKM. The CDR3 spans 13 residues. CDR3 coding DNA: TGTGCCACCTTAGACAGGAGCACAGATACGCAGTATTTT. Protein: CATLDRSTDTQYF.

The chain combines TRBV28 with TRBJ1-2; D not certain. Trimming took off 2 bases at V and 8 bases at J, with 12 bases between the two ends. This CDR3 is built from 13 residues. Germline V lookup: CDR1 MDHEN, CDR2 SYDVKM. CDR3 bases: TGTGCCAGCAGTTTAGGACTGATCCGGGGCTACACCTTC. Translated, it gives CASSLGLIRGYTF.

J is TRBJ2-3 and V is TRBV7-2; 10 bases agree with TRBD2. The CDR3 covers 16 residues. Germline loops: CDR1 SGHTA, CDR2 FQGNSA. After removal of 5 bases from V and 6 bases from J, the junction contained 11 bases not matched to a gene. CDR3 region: CASSARTSGRSDTQYF. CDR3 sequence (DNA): TGTGCCAGCAGCGCAAGGACTAGCGGACGGTCGGATACGCAGTATTTT.

This CDR3 reads CASSATGNPYSNQPQHF. CDR3 coding DNA: TGTGCCAGCAGTGCGACAGGGAACCCTTATAGCAATCAGCCCCAGCATTTT. J is TRBJ1-5 and V is TRBV25-1, with TRBD1 identical over 7 bases. The CDR3 spans 17 residues. With V trimmed by 4 bases and J by 0 bases, 9 bases remained unmatched. The germline V gene has CDR1 MGHDK and CDR2 SYGVNS.

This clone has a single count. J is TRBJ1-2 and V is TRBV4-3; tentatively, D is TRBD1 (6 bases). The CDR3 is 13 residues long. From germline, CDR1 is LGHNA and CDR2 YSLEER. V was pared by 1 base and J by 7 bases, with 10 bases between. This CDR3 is CASSQVTGSGYTF. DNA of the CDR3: TGCGCCAGCAGCCAAGTAACAGGGTCTGGCTACACCTTC.

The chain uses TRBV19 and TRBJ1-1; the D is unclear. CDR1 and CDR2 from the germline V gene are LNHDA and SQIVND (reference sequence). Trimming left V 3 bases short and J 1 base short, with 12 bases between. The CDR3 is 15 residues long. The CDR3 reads CASSIVAPRNTEAFF. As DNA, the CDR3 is TGTGCCAGTAGTATTGTGGCACCCCGGAACACTGAAGCTTTCTTT.

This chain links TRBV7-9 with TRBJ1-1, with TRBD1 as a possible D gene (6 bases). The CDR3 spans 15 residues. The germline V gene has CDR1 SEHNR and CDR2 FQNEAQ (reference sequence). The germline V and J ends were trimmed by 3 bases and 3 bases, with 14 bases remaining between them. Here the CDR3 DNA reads TGTGCCAGCAGCTTGTGGGGGGGCGCGGACACTGAAGCTTTCTTT. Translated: CASSLWGGADTEAFF.

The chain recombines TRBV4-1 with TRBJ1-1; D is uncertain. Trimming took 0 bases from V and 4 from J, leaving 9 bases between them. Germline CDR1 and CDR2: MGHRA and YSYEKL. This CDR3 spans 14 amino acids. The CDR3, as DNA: TGCGCCAGCAGCCAAGATCCGGGAATCACTGAAGCTTTCTTT. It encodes CASSQDPGITEAFF.

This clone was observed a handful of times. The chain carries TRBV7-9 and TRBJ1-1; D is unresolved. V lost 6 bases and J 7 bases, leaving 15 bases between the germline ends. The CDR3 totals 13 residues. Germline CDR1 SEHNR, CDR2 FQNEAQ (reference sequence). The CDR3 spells CASSPRERGEAFF. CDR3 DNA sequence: TGTGCCAGCAGTCCAAGGGAGAGAGGTGAAGCTTTCTTT.

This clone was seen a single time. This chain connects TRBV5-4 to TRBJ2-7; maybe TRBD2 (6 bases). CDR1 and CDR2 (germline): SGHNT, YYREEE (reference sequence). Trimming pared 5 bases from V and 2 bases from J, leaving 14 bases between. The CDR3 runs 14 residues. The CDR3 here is CASSPGLTTYEQYF. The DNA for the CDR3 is TGTGCCAGCAGTCCGGGACTCACAACCTACGAGCAGTACTTC. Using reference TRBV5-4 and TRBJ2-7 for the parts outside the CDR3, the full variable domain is ETGVTQSPTHLIKTRGQQVTLRCSSQSGHNTVSWYQQALGQGPQFIFQYYREEENGRGNFPPRFSGLQFPNYSSELNVNALELDDSALYLCASSPGLTTYEQYFGPGTRLTVT.

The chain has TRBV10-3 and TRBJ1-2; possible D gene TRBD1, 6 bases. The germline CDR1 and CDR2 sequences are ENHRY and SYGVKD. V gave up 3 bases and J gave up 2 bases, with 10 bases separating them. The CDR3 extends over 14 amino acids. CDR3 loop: CAISDGTSNYGYTF. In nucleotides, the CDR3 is TGTGCCATCAGTGATGGGACATCCAACTATGGCTACACCTTC.

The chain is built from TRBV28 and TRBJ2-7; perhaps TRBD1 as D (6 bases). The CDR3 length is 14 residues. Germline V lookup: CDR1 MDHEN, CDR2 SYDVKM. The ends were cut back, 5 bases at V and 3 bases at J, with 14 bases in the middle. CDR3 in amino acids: CASSDSGVGYEQYF. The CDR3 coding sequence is TGTGCCAGCAGTGACTCAGGGGTGGGCTACGAGCAGTACTTC.

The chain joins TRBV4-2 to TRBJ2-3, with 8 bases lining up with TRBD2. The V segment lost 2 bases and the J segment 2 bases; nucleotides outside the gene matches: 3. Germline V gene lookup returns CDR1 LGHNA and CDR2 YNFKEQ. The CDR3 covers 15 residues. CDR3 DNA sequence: TGTGCCAGCAGCCAAACGGGAGGGAACACAGATACGCAGTATTTT. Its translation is CASSQTGGNTDTQYF.

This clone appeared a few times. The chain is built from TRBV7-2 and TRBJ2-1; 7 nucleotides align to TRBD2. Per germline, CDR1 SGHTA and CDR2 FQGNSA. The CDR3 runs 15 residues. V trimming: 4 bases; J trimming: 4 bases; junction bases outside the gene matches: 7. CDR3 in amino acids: CASSSSGTKYNEQFF. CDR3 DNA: TGTGCCAGCAGCTCATCCGGGACTAAGTACAATGAGCAGTTCTTC.

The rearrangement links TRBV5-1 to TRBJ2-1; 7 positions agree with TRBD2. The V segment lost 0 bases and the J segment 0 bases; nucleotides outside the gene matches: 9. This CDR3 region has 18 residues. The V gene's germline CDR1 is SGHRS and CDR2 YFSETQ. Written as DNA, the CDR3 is TGCGCCAGCAGCTTGGTGTCTAGCGGCCTACCCTCCTACAATGAGCAGTTCTTC. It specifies CASSLVSSGLPSYNEQFF.

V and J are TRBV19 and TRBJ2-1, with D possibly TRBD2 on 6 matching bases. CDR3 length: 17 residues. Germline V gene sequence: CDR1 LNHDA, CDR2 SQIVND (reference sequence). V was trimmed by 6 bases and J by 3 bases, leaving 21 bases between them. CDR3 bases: TGTGCCAGTAGGAACTCACATTCTAGCGCCAGCTACAATGAGCAGTTCTTC. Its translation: CASRNSHSSASYNEQFF.

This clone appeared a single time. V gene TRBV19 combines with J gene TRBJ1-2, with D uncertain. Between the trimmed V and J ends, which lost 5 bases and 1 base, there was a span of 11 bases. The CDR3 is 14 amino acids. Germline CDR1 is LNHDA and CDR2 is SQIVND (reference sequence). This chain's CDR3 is CASSPQALNYGYTF. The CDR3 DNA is TGTGCCAGTAGTCCGCAGGCCCTTAACTATGGCTACACCTTC.

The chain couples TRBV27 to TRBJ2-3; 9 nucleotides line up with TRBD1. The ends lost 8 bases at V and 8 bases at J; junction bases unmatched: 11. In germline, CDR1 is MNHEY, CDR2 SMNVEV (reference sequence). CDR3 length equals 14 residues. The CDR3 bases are TGTGCCAGCGGGGACAGGGTGGATGTAGGTACGCAGTATTTT. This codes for CASGDRVDVGTQYF.

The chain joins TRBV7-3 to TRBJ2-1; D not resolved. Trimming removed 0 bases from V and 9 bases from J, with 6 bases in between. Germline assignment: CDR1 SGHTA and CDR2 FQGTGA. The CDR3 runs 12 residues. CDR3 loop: CASSLTGVEQFF. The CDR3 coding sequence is TGTGCCAGCAGCTTAACTGGAGTTGAGCAGTTCTTC. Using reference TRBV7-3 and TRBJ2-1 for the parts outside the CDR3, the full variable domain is GAGVSQTPSNKVTEKGKYVELRCDPISGHTALYWYRQSLGQGPEFLIYFQGTGAADDSGLPNDRFFAVRPEGSVSTLKIQRTERGDSAVYLCASSLTGVEQFFGPGTRLTVL.

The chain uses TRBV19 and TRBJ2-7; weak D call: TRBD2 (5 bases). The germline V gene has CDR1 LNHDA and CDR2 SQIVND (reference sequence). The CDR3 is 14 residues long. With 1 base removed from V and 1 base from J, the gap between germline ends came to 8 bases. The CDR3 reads CASSIVWESYEQYF. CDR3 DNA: TGTGCCAGTAGTATAGTGTGGGAGTCCTACGAGCAGTACTTC.

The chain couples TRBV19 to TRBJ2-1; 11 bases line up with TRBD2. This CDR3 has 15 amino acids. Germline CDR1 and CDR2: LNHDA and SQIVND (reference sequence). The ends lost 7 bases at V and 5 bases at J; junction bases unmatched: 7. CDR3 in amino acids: CASTPGTSGHNEQFF. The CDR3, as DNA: TGTGCCAGTACCCCGGGGACTAGCGGTCACAATGAGCAGTTCTTC.

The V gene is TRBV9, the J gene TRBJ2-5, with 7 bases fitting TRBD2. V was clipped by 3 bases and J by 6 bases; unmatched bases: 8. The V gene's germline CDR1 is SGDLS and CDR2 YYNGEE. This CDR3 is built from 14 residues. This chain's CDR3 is CASSAVGREKTQYF. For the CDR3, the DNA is TGTGCCAGCAGCGCAGTCGGGCGGGAGAAGACCCAGTACTTC.